The source of this T cell receptor (beta chain) is a study of cytomegalovirus exposure and HLA in healthy donors. PCR amplification relied on 60 Vbeta primers (plus 13 Jbeta primers). Clones were read by immunoSEQ multiplex PCR, and TCRdb kept only the in-frame ones, dropping some. The sample includes 180,000 or so clones, around three quarters seen only once; the top ten take 2% to 3%. CDR1 and CDR2 (germline): SEHNR, FQNEAQ (reference sequence). CDR3 length: 15 amino acids. The ends lost 4 bases at V and 3 bases at J; junction bases unmatched: 4. This chain uses TRBV7-9 with TRBJ1-2; 11 bases match TRBD1. This receptor was identified in a woman aged 25 to 39 in good health and CMV-seropositive. Sequences were obtained from PBMCs. Written as DNA, the CDR3 is TGTGCCAGCAGCTGGACAGGGGGCGCAGACTATGGCTACACCTTC. Its protein is CASSWTGGADYGYTF.